The 31 T cell receptor beta chains presented below share a single source sample, sequenced in a study of identical twins. From the 5' RACE reads, TCRdb called clonotypes with MiXCR, one entry per CDR3 protein. The table has more than 650,000 distinct CDR3 sequences, roughly 6% seen once; the top ten hold 1.5% to 2%. The sample consisted of naive T cells sorted from blood. Receptors were obtained from a man aged 18-30 years in good health.

At least ten counts were recorded for this clonotype. CDR3 loop: CASSPGRGTDTQYF. CDR3 DNA sequence: TGTGCCAGCAGTCCTGGTCGGGGTACAGATACGCAGTATTTT. The chain joins TRBV12-3 or TRBV12-4 to TRBJ2-3; D is possibly TRBD2 (5 bases). V was cut by 5 bases and J by 3 bases, with 12 bases left in between. The CDR3 contains 14 residues.

There are a few counts of this clonotype. V and J are TRBV10-3 and TRBJ1-5, with D possibly TRBD1 on 5 matching bases. The CDR3 has 15 amino acids. V lost 6 bases, J lost 1 base, and 13 bases lay in between. CDR1 and CDR2 from the germline V gene are ENHRY and SYGVKD. The CDR3 sequence: CAIRGGGASNQPQHF. CDR3 bases: TGTGCCATCAGGGGGGGAGGGGCGAGCAATCAGCCCCAGCATTTT.

This clonotype was observed many times. This chain joins TRBV6-5 and TRBJ2-2, with 10 bases identical to TRBD2. The V gene's germline CDR1 is MNHEY and CDR2 SVGAGI. J was trimmed by 5 bases and V by 0 bases; bases with no gene match: 3. This CDR3 contains 16 residues. The CDR3 sequence: CASSYSILAGTGELFF. The CDR3 region has the DNA TGTGCCAGCAGTTACTCGATACTAGCGGGAACCGGGGAGCTGTTTTTT.

This clonotype came up a few times. V usage is TRBV12-3 or TRBV12-4 and J usage is TRBJ1-5; D possibly corresponds to TRBD1 (6 bases). With 2 bases removed from V and 5 bases from J, the gap between germline ends came to 13 bases. The CDR3 extends over 15 amino acids. The CDR3 DNA sequence: TGTGCCAGCAGTTTATCGGGGGGCGATCATCAGCCCCAGCATTTT. Amino acids: CASSLSGGDHQPQHF.

This chain joins TRBV28 and TRBJ1-2, with D hard to call. CDR1 and CDR2 from the germline V gene are MDHEN and SYDVKM. The CDR3 length is 11 residues. CDR3 sequence: CAAVDNYGYTF. The CDR3 coding sequence is TGTGCAGCGGTCGATAACTATGGCTACACCTTC.

This chain joins TRBV9 and TRBJ2-5, with a weak D call TRBD1 (6 bases). Germline CDR1 is SGDLS and CDR2 is YYNGEE. Trimming took off 3 bases at V and 3 bases at J, with 15 bases between the two ends. There are 15 residues in the CDR3. This chain's CDR3 is CASSAALDRKETQYF. In nucleotides, the CDR3 is TGTGCCAGCAGCGCAGCATTAGACAGGAAAGAGACCCAGTACTTC. Full variable domain (outside the CDR3, taken from reference TRBV9 and TRBJ2-5): DSGVTQTPKHLITATGQRVTLRCSPRSGDLSVYWYQQSLDQGLQFLIQYYNGEERAKGNILERFSAQQFPDLHSELNLSSLELGDSALYFCASSAALDRKETQYFGPGTRLLVL.

This clonotype was picked up many times. This chain links TRBV20-1 with TRBJ2-3, with 9 bases matching TRBD2. The CDR3 loop spans 15 amino acids. Trimming at V came to 1 base and at J to 1 base, leaving 3 bases not matched to a gene. Germline-derived CDR1 and CDR2 are DFQATT and SNEGSKA (reference sequence). The CDR3 loop is CSARASGTGTDTQYF. Written as DNA, the CDR3 is TGCAGTGCTAGAGCTAGCGGGACGGGCACAGATACGCAGTATTTT.

This clonotype was detected many times. The chain couples TRBV29-1 to TRBJ2-1; 7 bases are shared with TRBD1. J was trimmed by 9 bases and V by 4 bases; bases with no gene match: 9. This CDR3 has 13 residues. The germline V gene encodes CDR1 SQVTM and CDR2 ANQGSEA. The CDR3 reads CSVVAGGSAEQFF. The CDR3 nucleotides are TGCAGCGTTGTCGCAGGGGGAAGTGCTGAGCAGTTCTTC.

This clonotype has a count of ten or more. CDR3 amino acids: CSVQSLGRSGELFF. CDR3 coding DNA: TGCAGCGTTCAAAGTCTTGGACGCTCCGGGGAGCTGTTTTTT. The chain joins TRBV29-1 to TRBJ2-2; no reliable D call. V shed 5 bases and J shed 6 bases, with 16 bases lying between them. The CDR3 contains 14 residues. Germline V lookup: CDR1 SQVTM, CDR2 ANQGSEA.

This clonotype was recorded at least ten times. The V gene is TRBV29-1, the J gene TRBJ1-1, with D hard to call. The CDR3 is 14 amino acids. Germline V gives CDR1 SQVTM, CDR2 ANQGSEA. V was trimmed by 8 bases and J by 0 bases, leaving 16 bases between them. The CDR3 protein is CSSQRTAMNTEAFF. The CDR3 region has the DNA TGCAGCTCCCAGAGGACGGCCATGAACACTGAAGCTTTCTTT.

This clonotype was observed many times. The chain joins TRBV12-3 or TRBV12-4 to TRBJ2-3; TRBD2 matches 10 bases. The CDR3 totals 18 residues. V shed 5 bases and J 4 bases; nucleotides not matched to a gene: 15. The CDR3, as DNA: TGTGCCAGCAGTCGGACAGGGAGGGCTAGCGGGAGTGCAGATACGCAGTATTTT. Translation gives CASSRTGRASGSADTQYF.

This clonotype was detected many times. The chain recombines TRBV12-3 or TRBV12-4 with TRBJ2-1; D remains unclear. Trimming shortened V by 6 bases and J by 5 bases, and 14 bases separated the two germline ends. The CDR3 is 14 amino acids. The CDR3 DNA reads as TGTGCCAGCAGAGGTGGGGTCCGGCACAATGAGCAGTTCTTC. This gives the protein CASRGGVRHNEQFF.

The V and J genes are TRBV5-4 and TRBJ2-1; 7 bases match TRBD2. Germline lookup yields CDR1 SGHNT and CDR2 YYREEE (reference sequence). This CDR3 is built from 16 residues. After removal of 4 bases from V and 3 bases from J, the junction contained 10 bases not matched to a gene. In nucleotides, the CDR3 is TGTGCCAGCAGCCGAAGAGTGGCGGGAGACTACAATGAGCAGTTCTTC. Its translation: CASSRRVAGDYNEQFF.

This clonotype was recorded many times. The chain combines TRBV12-3 or TRBV12-4 with TRBJ2-1, with 9 nucleotides matching TRBD1. CDR3 length: 14 residues. Losses at the gene ends were 6 bases for V and 5 bases for J; bases not matched to a gene: 5. As DNA, the CDR3 is TGTGCCAGCAGCGCACAGGGGGCTCACAATGAGCAGTTCTTC. Protein sequence: CASSAQGAHNEQFF.

In this sample, this clonotype turned up many times. This chain connects TRBV12-3 or TRBV12-4 to TRBJ2-7; D is possibly TRBD1 (6 bases). Trimming removed 6 bases from V and 3 bases from J, with 9 bases in between. The CDR3 loop spans 12 amino acids. The CDR3 here is CASSLQGYEQYV. The DNA for the CDR3 is TGTGCCAGCAGCCTACAGGGCTACGAGCAGTACGTC.

On this clonotype itself: The junction departs from germline at one end; a sequencing error may be responsible. V gene TRBV7-9 combines with J gene TRBJ2-1; D is undetermined. CDR3 length: 14 amino acids. CDR1 is SEHNR, CDR2 FQNEAQ, per germline (reference sequence). The CDR3 loop is CASSSLLVYYEQFF. For the CDR3, the DNA is TGTGCCAGCAGCTCCCTCCTCGTCTACTATGAGCAGTTCTTC.

Notes on this clonotype: A read error is possible here, since a much larger clone lies one base away. The J gene is TRBJ2-1, the V gene TRBV5-1; D possibly corresponds to TRBD2 (5 bases). Germline CDR1 and CDR2: SGHRS and YFSETQ. The CDR3 is made up of 14 amino acids. The V end lost 4 bases, the J end lost 4 bases, and 12 bases lay between the germline ends. CDR3 residues: CASSGSVIYNEQFF. In DNA form, the CDR3 reads TGCGCCAGCAGCGGTAGCGTCATATACAATGAGCAGTTCTTC.

This clonotype was seen at least ten times. The chain joins TRBV6-2 or TRBV6-3 to TRBJ2-5; D gene unclear. Trimming cost V 6 bases and J 2 bases, with 7 bases left between them. CDR1 is MNHEY, CDR2 SVGEGT, per germline. The CDR3 is made up of 12 amino acids. The CDR3 region is CASRQNQETQYF. In nucleotides, the CDR3 is TGTGCCAGCAGACAGAATCAAGAGACCCAGTACTTC.

This clonotype was detected many times. The chain joins TRBV7-2 to TRBJ1-5; D unclear. The CDR3 runs 12 residues. V lost 3 bases to trimming and J lost 7 bases, with 7 bases between them. Germline values: CDR1 SGHTA, CDR2 FQGNSA. CDR3 bases: TGTGCCAGCAGCTTCCAGCTGCAGCCCCAGCATTTT. This sequence encodes CASSFQLQPQHF.

The chain is built from TRBV7-8 and TRBJ1-1; a possible D gene is TRBD1 (5 bases). This CDR3 region has 15 residues. Between the trimmed V and J ends, which lost 0 bases and 4 bases, there was a span of 12 bases. Germline-derived CDR1 and CDR2 are SGHVS and FQNEAQ. CDR3 loop: CASSLAGVGGTEAFF. The CDR3 region has the DNA TGTGCCAGCAGCTTAGCAGGGGTTGGGGGCACTGAAGCTTTCTTT.

This clonotype has a count of ten or more. The rearrangement uses TRBV12-3 or TRBV12-4 and TRBJ2-2; D might be TRBD1 (5 bases). Between the trimmed V and J ends, which lost 7 bases and 8 bases, there was a span of 14 bases. There are 13 residues in the CDR3. This CDR3 is CASKPSNRGELFF. The CDR3 DNA sequence: TGTGCCAGCAAACCCTCGAACAGGGGGGAGCTGTTTTTT.

This rearrangement joins TRBV5-5 to TRBJ1-4, with D maybe TRBD1 (5 bases). Germline lookup yields CDR1 SGHKS and CDR2 YYEKEE (reference sequence). V gave up 0 bases and J gave up 5 bases, with 11 bases separating them. This CDR3 spans 15 amino acids. CDR3: CASSLDGHQNEKLFF. The CDR3 region has the DNA TGTGCCAGCAGCTTGGACGGACACCAGAATGAAAAACTGTTTTTT. The variable domain in full, with the rest retrieved from reference TRBV5-5 and TRBJ1-4, is DAGVTQSPTHLIKTRGQQVTLRCSPISGHKSVSWYQQVLGQGPQFIFQYYEKEERGRGNFPDRFSARQFPNYSSELNVNALLLGDSALYLCASSLDGHQNEKLFFGSGTQLSVL.

This chain connects TRBV5-1 to TRBJ2-1, with 9 bases aligning to TRBD2. Germline assignment: CDR1 SGHRS and CDR2 YFSETQ. Trimming removed 2 bases from V and 7 bases from J; junction bases left unmatched: 7. This CDR3 is built from 15 residues. CDR3 DNA sequence: TGCGCCAGCAGCTTCGGCGGGAGGGCCGGAAATGAGCAGTTCTTC. As protein: CASSFGGRAGNEQFF. The full variable domain, with the rest looked up from reference TRBV5-1 and TRBJ2-1, is KAGVTQTPRYLIKTRGQQVTLSCSPISGHRSVSWYQQTPGQGLQFLFEYFSETQRNKGNFPGRFSGRQFSNSRSEMNVSTLELGDSALYLCASSFGGRAGNEQFFGPGTRLTVL.

This clonotype was counted ten times or more. This chain links TRBV3-1 with TRBJ2-1; D is undetermined. The germline gives CDR1 LGHDT, CDR2 YNNKEL (reference sequence). Trimming left V 3 bases short and J 2 bases short, with 8 bases between. The CDR3 extends over 14 amino acids. The CDR3 loop reads CASSQGSPYNEQFF. The CDR3, as DNA: TGTGCCAGCAGCCAGGGGTCTCCCTACAATGAGCAGTTCTTC.

This clonotype was detected ten times or more. This chain joins TRBV4-1 and TRBJ2-3, with D possibly being TRBD1 (6 bases). V was pared by 9 bases and J by 0 bases, with 16 bases between. Germline V gene lookup returns CDR1 MGHRA and CDR2 YSYEKL. There are 15 residues in the CDR3. In DNA form, the CDR3 reads TGCGCCAGTTCGGATACAGGGAGCAGCACAGATACGCAGTATTTT. This encodes CASSDTGSSTDTQYF.

The V call is TRBV24-1, the J call TRBJ2-1; TRBD2 matches at 11 bases. The CDR3 covers 14 residues. The V gene end was trimmed by 2 bases and the J gene end by 15 bases; junction bases not matched to a gene: 8. Germline CDR1 is KGHDR and CDR2 is SFDVKD. The CDR3 loop is CATSDYRIAGGRFF. The CDR3, as DNA: TGTGCCACCAGTGATTACAGAATAGCGGGAGGGCGGTTCTTC.

In its sample, this clonotype was seen many times. The chain combines TRBV29-1 with TRBJ1-5, with D maybe TRBD1 (5 bases). This CDR3 has 12 amino acids. Trimming shortened V by 4 bases and J by 5 bases, and 9 bases separated the two germline ends. Germline V gene data show CDR1 as SQVTM and CDR2 as ANQGSEA. The chain's CDR3 is CSVGGVDQPQHF. CDR3 DNA: TGCAGCGTTGGAGGGGTAGATCAGCCCCAGCATTTT.

This clonotype was seen ten or more times. The CDR3 region is CASSLSTSGRAHEQFF. The CDR3 coding sequence is TGCGCCAGCAGCTTGTCGACTAGCGGGAGGGCCCATGAGCAGTTCTTC. The V call is TRBV5-1, the J call TRBJ2-1, with 14 positions matching TRBD2. The length of the CDR3 is 16 residues. With V trimmed by 1 base and J by 8 bases, 5 bases remained unmatched. Germline assignment: CDR1 SGHRS and CDR2 YFSETQ. Combining the CDR3 with reference TRBV5-1 and TRBJ2-1 gives the whole variable domain KAGVTQTPRYLIKTRGQQVTLSCSPISGHRSVSWYQQTPGQGLQFLFEYFSETQRNKGNFPGRFSGRQFSNSRSEMNVSTLELGDSALYLCASSLSTSGRAHEQFFGPGTRLTVL.

The sample holds many counts of this clonotype. The rearrangement joins TRBV7-2 to TRBJ2-7; D unclear. V was clipped by 5 bases and J by 0 bases, with 14 bases between them. The CDR3 is 15 residues long. Germline CDR1 is SGHTA and CDR2 is FQGNSA. Here the CDR3 reads CASSPQTALSYEQYF. The DNA for the CDR3 is TGTGCCAGCAGCCCGCAGACGGCCCTCTCCTACGAGCAGTACTTC.

Many counts were recorded for this clonotype. This chain joins TRBV29-1 and TRBJ2-1; tentative D call: TRBD1 (7 bases). Germline V gene lookup returns CDR1 SQVTM and CDR2 ANQGSEA. The CDR3 loop spans 14 amino acids. Trimming stripped 0 bases from V and 6 bases from J, with 12 bases between. Here the CDR3 reads CSVEDNRGGNEQFF. The CDR3 DNA is TGCAGCGTTGAAGATAACAGGGGAGGCAATGAGCAGTTCTTC.

This chain links TRBV21-1 with TRBJ2-1; TRBD2 is the table's D call, not checked against the DNA. TRBV21-1 is described as a pseudogene. The CDR3 is made up of 22 amino acids. The CDR3 nucleotides read TGTGCCAGCAGCAAAGCCCCCAGGCGGATGAGGACTAGCGGGAGCCTCCTCAATGAGCAGTTCTTC. This gives the protein CASSKAPRRMRTSGSLLNEQFF.